These 24 T cell receptor beta chains originate from one sample sequenced in a study of control samples from healthy donors and cancer patients (dated by TCRdb to 2020 to 2022). The receptor library was made with the immunoSEQ multiplex PCR assay. Imported from immuneACCESS, the table was reduced by TCRdb to in-frame sequences with V and J called. These copies leave out some clones; in studies compared against another copy, an unresolved V gene accounts for under half, and the cause of the remainder is not known. This sample is represented by a few hundred thousand clones; 75% to 95% of them were singletons. The ten largest clonotypes hold more than 6% of the sample. The sample taken for sequencing was PBMCs. The origin of the receptors is a man aged 35-49 years with head and neck cancer.

This chain links TRBV4-3 with TRBJ2-1; possible D gene TRBD2, 6 bases. CDR3 length equals 17 residues. V was trimmed by 0 bases and J by 3 bases, leaving 15 bases between them. Per the germline V gene, CDR1 is LGHNA and CDR2 is YSLEER. In nucleotides, the CDR3 is TGCGCCAGCAGCCAAGATCTTAGGCTGGGAGGCTACAATGAGCAGTTCTTC. Translated: CASSQDLRLGGYNEQFF.

The chain recombines TRBV10-3 with TRBJ2-5; possibly TRBD1 or TRBD2 for D (6 bases each). Trimming shortened V by 3 bases and J by 4 bases, and 9 bases separated the two germline ends. This CDR3 comprises 13 residues. Looked up from germline, CDR1 is ENHRY and CDR2 is SYGVKD. CDR3 nucleotide sequence: TGTGCCATCAGTGAAGAGGGGGGAGAGACCCAGTACTTC. Protein sequence: CAISEEGGETQYF.

V usage is TRBV19 and J usage is TRBJ1-3, with 8 bases lining up with TRBD1. From germline, CDR1 is LNHDA and CDR2 SQIVND (reference sequence). The CDR3 covers 16 residues. Trimming at V came to 5 bases and at J to 5 bases, leaving 11 bases not matched to a gene. The DNA for the CDR3 is TGTGCCAGTAGTCTCAATCTTGACAGGGGAAGAAACACCATATATTTT. As protein: CASSLNLDRGRNTIYF.

The chain couples TRBV7-8 to TRBJ2-2, with 7 bases fitting TRBD2. Germline loops: CDR1 SGHVS, CDR2 FQNEAQ. The CDR3 spans 15 residues. Losses at the gene ends were 5 bases for V and 2 bases for J; bases not matched to a gene: 5. The CDR3 DNA reads TGTGCCAGCAGCGCCGGGACTACTAACACCGGGGAGCTGTTTTTT. Translation gives CASSAGTTNTGELFF.

This rearrangement joins TRBV27 to TRBJ2-1; perhaps TRBD1 as D (6 bases). The CDR3 sequence is 16 residues long. Germline-derived CDR1 and CDR2 are MNHEY and SMNVEV (reference sequence). V lost 5 bases and J 4 bases, leaving 18 bases between the germline ends. This CDR3 reads CASSPIRGPQYNEQFF. The CDR3 DNA reads as TGTGCCAGCAGTCCAATCAGGGGACCCCAATACAATGAGCAGTTCTTC.

CDR3 sequence (DNA): TGTGCCAGCCCGGGGAGGGCAAAAGACAATGAGCAGTTCTTC. Its protein is CASPGRAKDNEQFF. The chain has TRBV2 and TRBJ2-1, with 7 bases aligning to TRBD2. Germline CDR1 is SNHLY and CDR2 is FYNNEI. The CDR3 has 14 residues. J lost 5 bases, V lost 8 bases, and 9 bases had no gene match.

J is TRBJ1-6 and V is TRBV4-1; 9 bases agree with TRBD1. After removal of 1 base from V and 9 bases from J, the junction contained 13 bases not matched to a gene. In germline, CDR1 is MGHRA, CDR2 YSYEKL. The CDR3 spans 18 residues. Written as DNA, the CDR3 is TGCGCCAGCAGCCAAGCCAAGGGGGGGACAGGGACGGGTTCACCCCTCCACTTT. Translated, it gives CASSQAKGGTGTGSPLHF.

The rearrangement joins TRBV28 to TRBJ1-2, with D tentatively TRBD1 (6 bases). The CDR3 sequence is 17 residues long. The germline V and J ends were trimmed by 5 bases and 3 bases, with 22 bases remaining between them. Germline V CDR1 and CDR2: MDHEN, SYDVKM. The CDR3 DNA reads TGTGCCAGCAGTCCTCCAGCGGGGGGCCGGCGTGACTATGGCTACACCTTC. This sequence encodes CASSPPAGGRRDYGYTF.

This chain joins TRBV9 and TRBJ2-5, with 9 positions matching TRBD1. V gave up 4 bases and J gave up 7 bases; unmatched junction bases: 8. The V gene's germline CDR1 is SGDLS and CDR2 YYNGEE. CDR3 size: 14 residues. In DNA form, the CDR3 reads TGTGCCAGCAGCCCGAGGGACAGGGAGCCGACCCAGTACTTC. Its translation is CASSPRDREPTQYF.

J is TRBJ1-2 and V is TRBV10-1; the D gene is possibly TRBD1 (5 bases). The CDR3 contains 12 residues. V was shortened by 3 bases and J by 9 bases, with 11 bases between the two germline ends. Germline assignment: CDR1 WNHNN and CDR2 SYGVQD (reference sequence). CDR3 amino acids: CASSDGANRYTF. DNA of the CDR3: TGCGCCAGCAGTGATGGGGCCAATCGCTACACCTTC.

The chain uses TRBV28 and TRBJ2-7; D is undetermined. The CDR3 contains 15 residues. The germline V gene has CDR1 MDHEN and CDR2 SYDVKM. Trimming took off 5 bases at V and 7 bases at J, with 21 bases between the two ends. The CDR3 here is CASSPRRVRVGEQYF. The CDR3 DNA sequence: TGTGCCAGCAGTCCCCGCCGCGTCAGAGTGGGGGAGCAGTACTTC.

The chain joins TRBV5-1 to TRBJ2-5, with TRBD1 as a possible D gene (7 bases). The length of the CDR3 is 15 residues. Germline V gene data show CDR1 as SGHRS and CDR2 as YFSETQ. V lost 5 bases and J lost 5, with 19 bases in between. The DNA of the CDR3 is TGCGCCAGCAGTCGTGCGACAGGGAGGACGGAGACCCAGTACTTC. Amino acids: CASSRATGRTETQYF.

This chain connects TRBV6-5 to TRBJ1-4; D might be TRBD1 (6 bases). The germline V and J ends were trimmed by 5 bases and 7 bases, with 14 bases remaining between them. Germline V gives CDR1 MNHEY, CDR2 SVGAGI. The length of the CDR3 is 14 residues. CDR3 DNA sequence: TGTGCCAGCAGTCTCGGGACAATGGGTGAAAAACTGTTTTTT. It is translated as CASSLGTMGEKLFF.

The chain is built from TRBV12-3 or TRBV12-4 and TRBJ2-3, with D unclear. CDR3 size: 11 residues. The V end lost 3 bases, the J end lost 6 bases, and 4 bases lay between the germline ends. The CDR3 protein is CASSFGDTQYF. In DNA form, the CDR3 reads TGTGCCAGCAGTTTTGGGGATACGCAGTATTTT.

V is TRBV14 and J is TRBJ1-2, with D perhaps TRBD1 (6 bases). Trimming cost V 0 bases and J 8 bases, with 13 bases left between them. The CDR3 consists of 14 residues. Germline V gene lookup returns CDR1 SGHDN and CDR2 FVKESK. CDR3: CASSQDMNRAGYTF. CDR3 DNA: TGTGCCAGCAGCCAAGATATGAACAGGGCCGGCTACACCTTC.

This chain uses TRBV5-1 with TRBJ2-4, with D hard to call. Germline lookup yields CDR1 SGHRS and CDR2 YFSETQ. This CDR3 is built from 15 residues. V dropped 0 bases and J dropped 1 base, with 8 bases sitting between them. The CDR3 spells CASSLDTFAKNIQYF. CDR3 DNA sequence: TGCGCCAGCAGCTTGGACACGTTTGCCAAAAACATTCAGTACTTC.

This chain links TRBV19 with TRBJ1-3; TRBD1 matches at 9 bases. The CDR3 covers 15 residues. Germline values: CDR1 LNHDA, CDR2 SQIVND (reference sequence). J was trimmed by 0 bases and V by 6 bases; bases with no gene match: 3. The CDR3 DNA is TGTGCCAGTAGCGACAGGGGGACCTCTGGAAACACCATATATTTT. Its translation is CASSDRGTSGNTIYF.

As to this clone: Other DNA sequences in the same sample also yield this CDR3. J is TRBJ1-5 and V is TRBV9, with D unclear. In germline, CDR1 is SGDLS, CDR2 YYNGEE. The CDR3 covers 14 residues. V shed 0 bases and J shed 7 bases, with 11 bases lying between them. The CDR3 is CASSVAGGDQPQHF. CDR3 bases: TGTGCCAGCAGCGTAGCTGGCGGTGACCAGCCCCAGCATTTT.

The V gene is TRBV7-2, the J gene TRBJ2-7, with no clear D. Trimming stripped 1 base from V and 8 bases from J, with 15 bases between. From germline, CDR1 is SGHTA and CDR2 FQGNSA. This CDR3 is 14 amino acids long. In DNA form, the CDR3 reads TGTGCCAGCAGCTTAGATGCAGTTAGTATAAAGCAGTACTTC. It specifies CASSLDAVSIKQYF.

A word on this clone: The same CDR3 also results from other DNA sequences found in this sample. Here the CDR3 reads CSVDKGLAGVYEQFF. In DNA form, the CDR3 reads TGCAGCGTTGACAAGGGTTTGGCGGGAGTATATGAGCAGTTCTTC. This rearrangement joins TRBV29-1 to TRBJ2-1; TRBD2 agrees at 7 bases. CDR3 length: 15 residues. V gave up 3 bases and J gave up 8 bases; unmatched junction bases: 13. In germline, CDR1 is SQVTM, CDR2 ANQGSEA.

The CDR3 DNA reads TGTGCCAGTAGTGCGCCGGGACAGGGGGCTTGGGGCTACACCTTC. Its protein product is CASSAPGQGAWGYTF. The chain links TRBV19 to TRBJ1-2; 12 bases match TRBD1. The V and J ends lost 5 bases and 8 bases, in that order; junction bases with no gene match: 9. CDR1 is LNHDA, CDR2 SQIVND, per germline (reference sequence). There are 15 residues in the CDR3.

This clone was picked up one time. The chain is built from TRBV24-1 and TRBJ2-5, with D unclear. The V and J ends lost 5 bases and 2 bases respectively, with 8 bases between them. Germline loops: CDR1 KGHDR, CDR2 SFDVKD. CDR3 length equals 13 residues. In nucleotides, the CDR3 is TGTGCCACCAGTGCGACAACACAAGAGACCCAGTACTTC. This codes for CATSATTQETQYF.

This clone appeared a few times. J is TRBJ2-3 and V is TRBV19; 13 bases line up with TRBD2. Losses at the gene ends were 3 bases for V and 0 bases for J; bases not matched to a gene: 0. This CDR3 has 16 residues. The germline CDR1 and CDR2 sequences are LNHDA and SQIVND (reference sequence). The CDR3 DNA sequence: TGTGCCAGTAGTATGGGACTAGCGGGGAGCACAGATACGCAGTATTTT. This encodes CASSMGLAGSTDTQYF.

CDR3 DNA sequence: TGTGCCAGTATTCGGGGGGATTACATGAACACTGAAGCTTTCTTT. Protein product: CASIRGDYMNTEAFF. The V call is TRBV19, the J call TRBJ1-1, with TRBD1 as a possible D gene (5 bases). This CDR3 has 15 amino acids. The germline CDR1 and CDR2 sequences are LNHDA and SQIVND (reference sequence). With 7 bases removed from V and 0 bases from J, the gap between germline ends came to 15 bases.